Given below is one T cell receptor beta chain in context. This specimen comes from a study of blood T cell repertoires in COVID-19. Study details: Donors in the United States, Italy and Spain gave samples during acute or convalescent COVID-19. In each case, the material was cDNA or gDNA derived from T cells, B-cell-depleted T cells, or PBMCs.

Study processing details: Amplified reference gene primers provided the basis for estimating nucleated cell counts. Here immunoSEQ multiplex PCR was the method, and the copy in TCRdb shows in-frame clones only, minus some. Clone size and the V and J calls come from that table; the DNA yielded D and trimming. Of 350,000 to 450,000 clones in the sample, more than 85% are singletons; the top ten hold 2.5% to 3.5%. The material sequenced was peripheral blood. The TCR sequence derives from a human donor in a cohort sampled during active COVID-19.

The CDR3 protein is CASTGGQGGEKLFF. CDR3 sequence (DNA): TGTGCCAGCACCGGGGGGCAGGGTGGTGAAAAACTGTTTTTT. The V call is TRBV2, the J call TRBJ1-4; D possibly corresponds to TRBD1 (6 bases). Germline V gives CDR1 SNHLY, CDR2 FYNNEI. The CDR3 runs to 14 residues. Trimming took 7 bases from V and 7 from J, leaving 16 bases between them. Supplemented by reference TRBV2 and TRBJ1-4, the full variable domain reads EPEVTQTPSHQVTQMGQEVILRCVPISNHLYFYWYRQILGQKVEFLVSFYNNEISEKSEIFDDQFSVERPDGSNFTLKIRSTKLEDSAMYFCASTGGQGGEKLFFGSGTQLSVL.